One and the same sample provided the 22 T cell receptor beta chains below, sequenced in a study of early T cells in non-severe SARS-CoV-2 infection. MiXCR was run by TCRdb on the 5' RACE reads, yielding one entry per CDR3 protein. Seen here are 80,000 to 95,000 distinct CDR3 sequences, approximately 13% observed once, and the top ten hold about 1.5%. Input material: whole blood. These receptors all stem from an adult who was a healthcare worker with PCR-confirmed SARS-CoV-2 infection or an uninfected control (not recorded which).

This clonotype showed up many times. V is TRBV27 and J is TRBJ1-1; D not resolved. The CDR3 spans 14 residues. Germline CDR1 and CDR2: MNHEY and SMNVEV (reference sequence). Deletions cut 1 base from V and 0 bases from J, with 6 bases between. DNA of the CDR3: TGTGCCAGCAGTTTATACGGCCTGAACACTGAAGCTTTCTTT. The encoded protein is CASSLYGLNTEAFF.

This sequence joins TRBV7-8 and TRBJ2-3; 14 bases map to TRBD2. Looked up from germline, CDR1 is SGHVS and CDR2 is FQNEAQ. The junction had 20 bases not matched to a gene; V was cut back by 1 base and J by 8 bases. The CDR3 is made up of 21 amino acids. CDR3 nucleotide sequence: TGTGCCAGCAGCTTAGGTCTCCCCCTGAGACTAGCGGGGGGGCAACCAACTACGCAGTATTTT. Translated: CASSLGLPLRLAGGQPTTQYF.

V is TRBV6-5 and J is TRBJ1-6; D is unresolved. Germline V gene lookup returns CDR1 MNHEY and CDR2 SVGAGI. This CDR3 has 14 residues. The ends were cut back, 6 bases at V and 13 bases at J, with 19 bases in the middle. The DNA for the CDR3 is TGTGCCAGCAGCGCGACCGTGACGGGAATCCCCCTCCACTTT. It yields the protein CASSATVTGIPLHF.

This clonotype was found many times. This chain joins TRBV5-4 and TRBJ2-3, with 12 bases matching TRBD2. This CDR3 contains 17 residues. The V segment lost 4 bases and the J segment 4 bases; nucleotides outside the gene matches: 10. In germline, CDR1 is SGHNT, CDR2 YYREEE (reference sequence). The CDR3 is CASSPPLAGGRSDTQYF. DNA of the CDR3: TGTGCCAGCAGCCCCCCCCTAGCGGGGGGGCGGTCAGATACGCAGTATTTT.

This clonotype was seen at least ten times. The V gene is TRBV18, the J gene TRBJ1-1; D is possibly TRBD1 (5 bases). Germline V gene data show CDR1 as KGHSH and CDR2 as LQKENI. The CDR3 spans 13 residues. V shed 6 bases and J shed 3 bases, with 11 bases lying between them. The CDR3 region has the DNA TGTGCCAGCTCCCACGACAGAGACACTGAAGCTTTCTTT. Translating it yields CASSHDRDTEAFF.

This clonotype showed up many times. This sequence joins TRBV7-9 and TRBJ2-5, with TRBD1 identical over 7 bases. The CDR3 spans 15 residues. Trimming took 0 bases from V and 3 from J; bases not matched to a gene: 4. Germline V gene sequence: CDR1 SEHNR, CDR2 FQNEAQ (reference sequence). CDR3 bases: TGTGCCAGCAGCTTAGCCTTTGGGACAGAAGAGACCCAGTACTTC. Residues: CASSLAFGTEETQYF.

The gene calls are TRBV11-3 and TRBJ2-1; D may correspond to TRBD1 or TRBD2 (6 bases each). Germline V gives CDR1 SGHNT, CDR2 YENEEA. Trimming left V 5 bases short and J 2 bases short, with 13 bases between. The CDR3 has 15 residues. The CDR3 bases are TGTGCCAGCAGCCCCATGGGGGGCCCCTACAATGAGCAGTTCTTC. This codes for CASSPMGGPYNEQFF.

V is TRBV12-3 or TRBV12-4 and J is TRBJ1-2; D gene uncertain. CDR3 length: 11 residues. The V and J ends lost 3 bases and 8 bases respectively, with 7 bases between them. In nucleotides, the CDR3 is TGTGCCAGCAGTTTCGTTGGGGGCTACACCTTC. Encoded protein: CASSFVGGYTF.

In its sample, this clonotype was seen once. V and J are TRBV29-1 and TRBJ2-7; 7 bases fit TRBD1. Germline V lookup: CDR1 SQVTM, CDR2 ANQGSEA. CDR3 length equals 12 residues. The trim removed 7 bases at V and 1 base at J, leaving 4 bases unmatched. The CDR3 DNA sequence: TGCAGCGCCGGGACAGCGTCCTACGAGCAGTACTTC. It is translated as CSAGTASYEQYF.

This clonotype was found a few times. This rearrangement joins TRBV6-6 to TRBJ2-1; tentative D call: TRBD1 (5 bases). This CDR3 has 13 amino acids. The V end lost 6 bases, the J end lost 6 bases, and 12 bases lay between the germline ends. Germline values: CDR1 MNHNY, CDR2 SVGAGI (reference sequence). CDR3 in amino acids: CASSPFQGNEQFF. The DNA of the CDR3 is TGTGCCAGCAGCCCCTTCCAGGGCAATGAGCAGTTCTTC.

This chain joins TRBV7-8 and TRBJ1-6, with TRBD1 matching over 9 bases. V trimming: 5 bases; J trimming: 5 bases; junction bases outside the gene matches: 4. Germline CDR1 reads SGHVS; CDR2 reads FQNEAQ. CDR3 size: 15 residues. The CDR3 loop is CASSPWTGDNSPLHF. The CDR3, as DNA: TGTGCCAGCAGCCCTTGGACAGGGGATAATTCACCCCTCCACTTT. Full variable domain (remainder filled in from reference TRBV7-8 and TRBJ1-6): GAGVSQSPRYKVAKRGQDVALRCDPISGHVSLFWYQQALGQGPEFLTYFQNEAQLDKSGLPSDRFFAERPEGSVSTLKIQRTQQEDSAVYLCASSPWTGDNSPLHFGNGTRLTVT.

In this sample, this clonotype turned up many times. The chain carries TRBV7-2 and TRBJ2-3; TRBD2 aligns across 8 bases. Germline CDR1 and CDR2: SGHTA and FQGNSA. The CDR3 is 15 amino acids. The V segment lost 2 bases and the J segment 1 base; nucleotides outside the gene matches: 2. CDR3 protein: CASSLRGGRTDTQYF. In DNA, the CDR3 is TGTGCCAGCAGCTTACGCGGGGGGCGCACAGATACGCAGTATTTT.

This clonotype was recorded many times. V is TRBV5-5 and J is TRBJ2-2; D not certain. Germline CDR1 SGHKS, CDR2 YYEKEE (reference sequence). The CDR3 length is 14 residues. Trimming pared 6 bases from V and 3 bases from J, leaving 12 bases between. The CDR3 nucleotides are TGTGCCAGCATCCTCGACATACACACCGGGGAGCTGTTTTTT. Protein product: CASILDIHTGELFF.

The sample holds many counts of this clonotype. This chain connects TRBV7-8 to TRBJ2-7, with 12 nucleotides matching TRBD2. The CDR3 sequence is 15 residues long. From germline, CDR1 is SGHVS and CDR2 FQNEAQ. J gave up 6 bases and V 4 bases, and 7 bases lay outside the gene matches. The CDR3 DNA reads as TGTGCCAGCAGCTCCTCGACTAGCGGGGGATTCGAGCAGTACTTC. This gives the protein CASSSSTSGGFEQYF.

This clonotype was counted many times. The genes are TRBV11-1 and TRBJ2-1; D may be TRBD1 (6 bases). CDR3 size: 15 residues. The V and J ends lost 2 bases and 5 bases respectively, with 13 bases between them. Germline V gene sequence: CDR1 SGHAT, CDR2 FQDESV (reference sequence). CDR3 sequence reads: CASSLQGPLDNEQFF. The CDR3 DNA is TGTGCCAGCAGCTTACAGGGGCCTCTGGACAATGAGCAGTTCTTC.

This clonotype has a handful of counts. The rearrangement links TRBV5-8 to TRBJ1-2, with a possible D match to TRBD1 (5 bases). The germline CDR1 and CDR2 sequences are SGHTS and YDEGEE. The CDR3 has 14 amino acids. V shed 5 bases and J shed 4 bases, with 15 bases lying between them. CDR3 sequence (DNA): TGTGCCAGCAGGCGATATAGGGGCACCTATGGCTACACCTTC. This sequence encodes CASRRYRGTYGYTF.

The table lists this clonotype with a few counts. The CDR3 DNA reads TGTGCCAGCAGGGCTTCCGGGACAGGGTTAACGGGGGAGACCCAGTACTTC. This gives the protein CASRASGTGLTGETQYF. The genes are TRBV3-1 and TRBJ2-5, with 9 bases fitting TRBD1. The CDR3 runs to 17 residues. The germline V gene encodes CDR1 LGHDT and CDR2 YNNKEL (reference sequence). Germline trimming cut 6 bases from V and 5 bases from J; bases unmatched to any gene: 16.

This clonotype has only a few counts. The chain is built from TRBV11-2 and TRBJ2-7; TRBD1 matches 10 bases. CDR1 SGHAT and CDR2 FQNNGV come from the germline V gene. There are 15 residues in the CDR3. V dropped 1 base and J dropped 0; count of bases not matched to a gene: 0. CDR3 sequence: CASSLGTGGSYEQYF. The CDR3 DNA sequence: TGTGCCAGCAGCTTAGGGACAGGGGGCTCCTACGAGCAGTACTTC.

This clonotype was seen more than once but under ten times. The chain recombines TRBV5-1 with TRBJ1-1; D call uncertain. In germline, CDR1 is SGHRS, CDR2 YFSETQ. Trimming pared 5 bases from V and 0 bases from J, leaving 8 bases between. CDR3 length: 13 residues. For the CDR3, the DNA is TGCGCCAGCAGGGCAGCCTTGAACACTGAAGCTTTCTTT. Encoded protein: CASRAALNTEAFF. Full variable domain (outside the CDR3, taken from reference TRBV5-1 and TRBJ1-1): KAGVTQTPRYLIKTRGQQVTLSCSPISGHRSVSWYQQTPGQGLQFLFEYFSETQRNKGNFPGRFSGRQFSNSRSEMNVSTLELGDSALYLCASRAALNTEAFFGQGTRLTVV.

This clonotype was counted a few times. Here the CDR3 reads CSVMKNTGELFF. CDR3 DNA sequence: TGCAGCGTCATGAAAAACACCGGGGAGCTGTTTTTT. The chain employs TRBV29-1 and TRBJ2-2; D unclear. CDR1 SQVTM and CDR2 ANQGSEA come from the germline V gene. CDR3 length: 12 residues. Trimming shortened V by 6 bases and J by 2 bases, and 7 bases separated the two germline ends.

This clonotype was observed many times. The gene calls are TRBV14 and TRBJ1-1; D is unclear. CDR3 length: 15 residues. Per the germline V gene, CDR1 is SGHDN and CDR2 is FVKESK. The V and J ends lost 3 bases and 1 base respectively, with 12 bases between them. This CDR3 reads CASSHNSDTNTEAFF. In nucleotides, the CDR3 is TGTGCCAGCAGCCATAACAGCGATACGAACACTGAAGCTTTCTTT.

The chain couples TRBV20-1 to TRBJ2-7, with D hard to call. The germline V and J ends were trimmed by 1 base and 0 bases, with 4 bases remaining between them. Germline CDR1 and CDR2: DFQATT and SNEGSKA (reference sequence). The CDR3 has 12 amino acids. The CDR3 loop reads CSARGGSYEQYF. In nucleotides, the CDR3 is TGCAGTGCTAGAGGGGGCTCCTACGAGCAGTACTTC.